This T cell receptor (beta chain) was identified in a study of early T cells in non-severe SARS-CoV-2 infection. Individually, cDNA molecules had unique molecular identifiers attached to them. TCRdb independently ran MiXCR on the 5' RACE reads; one entry per CDR3 protein. Here the sample spans 55,000 to 70,000 distinct CDR3 sequences, roughly a tenth being singletons. Trimming stripped 0 bases from V and 5 bases from J, with 10 bases between. This CDR3 is built from 15 residues. The V gene's germline CDR1 is ENHRY and CDR2 SYGVKD. Notes on the study in general: Matching with VDJdb favored anti-spike CD8 responses (missing private and CD4 specificities).

Of note for this clonotype: The antigen remains undetermined.

J is TRBJ1-4 and V is TRBV10-3; the D is unclear. The sequence derives from an adult who was a healthcare worker with PCR-confirmed SARS-CoV-2 infection or an uninfected control (not recorded which). The specimen sequenced was whole blood. The CDR3, as DNA: TGTGCCATCAGTGAGTCCGGCCGGAGGAATGAAAAACTGTTTTTT. Translation: CAISESGRRNEKLFF.